This T cell receptor beta chain was recovered during a study of sequential checkpoint blockade in melanoma. Turning to the study itself: Each arm's sequence ended with maintenance nivolumab.

V was shortened by 6 bases and J by 0 bases, with 18 bases between the two germline ends. The CDR3 is 16 residues long. The germline V gene encodes CDR1 MNHEY and CDR2 SMNVEV (reference sequence). The repertoire was sequenced with immunoSEQ multiplex PCR; TCRdb's copy has only in-frame clones and lacks some. This sample has 20,000 or so clones, with around 72% found just once. As for treatment: randomized to nivolumab then ipilimumab (arm A) or the reverse (arm B). The starting material was CD8+ T cells sorted from blood (inferred from file names), obtained from a patient given nivolumab and ipilimumab in sequence. This chain joins TRBV27 and TRBJ2-7; possible D gene TRBD1, 7 bases. This clonotype was obtained from a human donor with melanoma. CDR3 amino acids: CASSPLRRDSSYEQYF. The CDR3 nucleotides read TGTGCCAGCAGCCCCCTCAGGAGGGACAGCTCCTACGAGCAGTACTTC.